A single sample is the source of the 2 T cell receptor beta chains below, sequenced in a study of CD8+ T cells in alopecia areata (dated by TCRdb to 2016 to 2018). The protocol used for the library was the immunoSEQ multiplex PCR assay. To provide template for TCR sequencing, every sample had RNA extracted and reverse transcribed into cDNA. TCRdb obtained this table from immuneACCESS and retained in-frame rearrangements with V and J assigned. These tables miss some clones; where compared with another copy, unresolved V genes account for less than half of the shortfall, and the remainder is unexplained. The sample table shows about 150,000 clones, and roughly three fifths are seen once. 5% to 7% of the sample rests with the top ten. Reading the label with the study, this specimen's time point is: baseline before oral tofacitinib. This specimen was CD4+ T cells sorted from blood, taken at week 0. Source of these receptors: a human donor with alopecia areata.

This sequence joins TRBV4-1 and TRBJ2-2, with 14 bases matching TRBD2. V lost 2 bases and J lost 7; bases outside the gene matches: 6. CDR1 and CDR2 from the germline V gene are MGHRA and YSYEKL. This CDR3 is 17 amino acids long. CDR3 region: CASSQRTSGGNYGELFF. CDR3 bases: TGCGCCAGCAGCCAAAGGACTAGCGGGGGGAATTACGGGGAGCTGTTTTTT.

A word on this clone: Other DNA sequences in the same sample also yield this CDR3. The chain is built from TRBV9 and TRBJ2-6; D remains ambiguous. CDR3 length: 15 amino acids. CDR1 SGDLS and CDR2 YYNGEE come from the germline V gene. V lost 0 bases and J 1 base, leaving 5 bases between the germline ends. CDR3 coding DNA: TGTGCCAGCAGCGTAGGTAGTTCTGGGGCCAACGTCCTGACTTTC. This translates into CASSVGSSGANVLTF.